Shown below are 25 T cell receptor beta chains from a single sample sequenced in a study of cytomegalovirus exposure and HLA in healthy donors. Use of 60 Vbeta and 13 Jbeta primers characterized the PCR. Using immunoSEQ multiplex PCR, the repertoire was profiled, and TCRdb retains in-frame clones only, with some absent. The sample lists some 150,000 clones, 70% to 80% occurring once. Sequenced material: PBMCs. These receptors were collected from a woman between 50 and 59 years old in good health and CMV-seronegative.

This clone was counted a few times. The chain recombines TRBV4-1 with TRBJ2-1; 11 bases agree with TRBD2. Germline V lookup: CDR1 MGHRA, CDR2 YSYEKL. V was clipped by 6 bases and J by 9 bases; unmatched bases: 7. This CDR3 region has 14 residues. The CDR3 DNA is TGCGCCAGCAGACTAGCGGGAGAGGTAGGTGAGCAGTTCTTC. The encoded protein is CASRLAGEVGEQFF.

This clone was counted once. J is TRBJ1-5 and V is TRBV7-9, with 9 bases fitting TRBD1. CDR1 is SEHNR, CDR2 FQNEAQ, per germline (reference sequence). Trimming cost V 3 bases and J 3 bases; bases outside gene matches: 6. The CDR3 has 16 amino acids. CDR3 bases: TGTGCCAGCAGCTTGTACAGGGGGCCCGCCAATCAGCCCCAGCATTTT. This gives the protein CASSLYRGPANQPQHF.

The chain links TRBV29-1 to TRBJ2-2, with 7 bases identical to TRBD1. The CDR3 is 13 residues long. Germline V gene data show CDR1 as SQVTM and CDR2 as ANQGSEA. J lost 7 bases, V lost 4 bases, and 6 bases had no gene match. The CDR3 DNA sequence: TGCAGCGTTGGAAGGGGGCAGAGCGGGGAGCTGTTTTTT. This codes for CSVGRGQSGELFF.

The V call is TRBV9, the J call TRBJ1-2; 9 bases align to TRBD1. This CDR3 comprises 17 residues. After removal of 4 bases from V and 8 bases from J, the junction contained 18 bases not matched to a gene. Germline CDR1 SGDLS, CDR2 YYNGEE. CDR3 sequence (DNA): TGTGCCAGCAGCCCCTCATCAACAGGGGGCAGAATGGGCGGCTACACCTTC. As protein: CASSPSSTGGRMGGYTF.

The chain links TRBV4-3 to TRBJ1-3, with D uncertain. There are 15 residues in the CDR3. Between the trimmed V and J ends, which lost 3 bases and 4 bases, there was a span of 13 bases. Germline CDR1 and CDR2: LGHNA and YSLEER. CDR3 nucleotide sequence: TGCGCCAGCAGCCAGGTTGTTGGGCCGGGAAACACCATATATTTT. This gives the protein CASSQVVGPGNTIYF.

The V call is TRBV28, the J call TRBJ1-1; D is possibly TRBD1 (6 bases). Trimming cost V 6 bases and J 1 base, with 12 bases left between them. Germline assignment: CDR1 MDHEN and CDR2 SYDVKM. CDR3 size: 14 residues. The chain's CDR3 is CASSSGTSNTEAFF. DNA for the CDR3: TGTGCCAGCAGCTCCGGGACATCGAACACTGAAGCTTTCTTT.

The V call is TRBV7-2, the J call TRBJ1-1; perhaps TRBD1 as D (6 bases). The CDR3 is 15 residues long. The germline CDR1 and CDR2 sequences are SGHTA and FQGNSA. V lost 1 base, J lost 3 bases, and 12 bases lay in between. The CDR3 spells CASSLDWGRDTEAFF. The CDR3 DNA sequence: TGTGCCAGCAGCTTAGATTGGGGGCGGGACACTGAAGCTTTCTTT.

This chain joins TRBV5-1 and TRBJ2-5, with 9 positions matching TRBD1. This CDR3 contains 14 residues. Germline-derived CDR1 and CDR2 are SGHRS and YFSETQ. J gave up 3 bases and V 2 bases, and 2 bases lay outside the gene matches. The CDR3 region has the DNA TGCGCCAGCAGCTTCGGACAGGGGAAAGAGACCCAGTACTTC. Encoded protein: CASSFGQGKETQYF.

V usage is TRBV7-9 and J usage is TRBJ2-7; maybe TRBD2 (6 bases). The CDR3 is 14 amino acids. Germline CDR1 reads SEHNR; CDR2 reads FQNEAQ (reference sequence). V gave up 2 bases and J gave up 2 bases, with 10 bases separating them. This CDR3 reads CASSLIGEAYEQYF. Written as DNA, the CDR3 is TGTGCCAGCAGCTTAATTGGGGAGGCCTACGAGCAGTACTTC.

The table lists this clone with a count of one. This chain's CDR3 is CASSLGGGRTEAFF. In DNA form, the CDR3 reads TGTGCCAGCAGCTTGGGAGGGGGTCGTACTGAAGCTTTCTTT. V is TRBV7-2 and J is TRBJ1-1; weak D call: TRBD1 (6 bases). The CDR3 covers 14 residues. CDR1 and CDR2 from the germline V gene are SGHTA and FQGNSA. The V gene lost 3 bases and the J gene lost 5 bases, with 13 bases spanning the gap.

This chain connects TRBV15 to TRBJ1-1; perhaps TRBD1 as D (5 bases). Between the trimmed V and J ends, which lost 0 bases and 9 bases, there was a span of 14 bases. CDR3 size: 14 residues. The germline V gene encodes CDR1 LNHNV and CDR2 YYDKDF (reference sequence). In DNA, the CDR3 is TGTGCCACCAGCAGAGAACTAAAGGGGTTTCAAGCTTTCTTT. It encodes CATSRELKGFQAFF. Combining the CDR3 with reference TRBV15 and TRBJ1-1 gives the whole variable domain DAMVIQNPRYQVTQFGKPVTLSCSQTLNHNVMYWYQQKSSQAPKLLFHYYDKDFNNEADTPDNFQSRRPNTSFCFLDIRSPGLGDTAMYLCATSRELKGFQAFFGQGTRLTVV.

The chain has TRBV7-9 and TRBJ1-2; TRBD1 agrees at 9 bases. CDR1 SEHNR and CDR2 FQNEAQ come from the germline V gene (reference sequence). The CDR3 has 16 residues. V gave up 1 base and J gave up 4 bases; unmatched junction bases: 7. CDR3 residues: CASSLGADRGPYGYTF. DNA for the CDR3: TGTGCCAGCAGCTTAGGGGCGGACAGGGGCCCCTATGGCTACACCTTC.

The gene calls are TRBV7-8 and TRBJ1-1; tentative D call: TRBD1 (5 bases). V lost 5 bases and J lost 7, with 23 bases in between. CDR3 length equals 16 residues. Per germline, CDR1 SGHVS and CDR2 FQNEAQ. CDR3 sequence: CASSLLVGRDLGEAFF. DNA of the CDR3: TGTGCCAGCAGCCTCCTTGTGGGGCGCGACTTGGGTGAAGCTTTCTTT.

This sequence joins TRBV5-1 and TRBJ2-5, with 10 bases that match TRBD2. The germline V gene encodes CDR1 SGHRS and CDR2 YFSETQ. V trimming: 4 bases; J trimming: 4 bases; junction bases outside the gene matches: 10. This CDR3 has 16 residues. CDR3 protein: CASSPRAGGRGETQYF. Written as DNA, the CDR3 is TGCGCCAGCAGCCCCCGAGCGGGGGGGCGGGGAGAGACCCAGTACTTC.

The chain combines TRBV27 with TRBJ2-7; 9 positions match TRBD1. CDR3 length: 19 amino acids. Germline lookup yields CDR1 MNHEY and CDR2 SMNVEV (reference sequence). The trim removed 2 bases at V and 2 bases at J, leaving 16 bases unmatched. The CDR3: CASSLGGPNRDRAPYEQYF. The CDR3 nucleotides are TGTGCCAGCAGTTTAGGGGGACCGAACCGGGACAGGGCTCCCTACGAGCAGTACTTC.

With respect to this clone: Because the CDR3 is missing its conserved closing phenylalanine or tryptophan, this is likely a read error. The limits of the CDR3 on the DNA are not certain, so only TCRdb's listed CDR3 is given. The V call is TRBV11-3, the J call TRBJ2-7; the table gives TRBD1 as D, unverified against the DNA. Germline V lookup: CDR1 SGHNT, CDR2 YENEEA. The CDR3 is 14 amino acids long, termini counted. CDR3 loop: CASSSSRTVPCPLG.

This clone was observed a single time. This chain joins TRBV7-2 and TRBJ2-2; 10 bases agree with TRBD1. The CDR3 runs 17 residues. Germline values: CDR1 SGHTA, CDR2 FQGNSA. The trim removed 5 bases at V and 1 base at J, leaving 7 bases unmatched. In nucleotides, the CDR3 is TGTGCCAGCAGCCGATCCGGGACAGGGGAGAACACCGGGGAGCTGTTTTTT. This encodes CASSRSGTGENTGELFF. Full variable domain (rest looked up from reference TRBV7-2 and TRBJ2-2): GAGVSQSPSNKVTEKGKDVELRCDPISGHTALYWYRQSLGQGLEFLIYFQGNSAPDKSGLPSDRFSAERTGGSVSTLTIQRTQQEDSAVYLCASSRSGTGENTGELFFGEGSRLTVL.

The chain is built from TRBV15 and TRBJ1-3, with D possibly TRBD1 on 6 matching bases. There are 16 residues in the CDR3. Germline V CDR1 and CDR2: LNHNV, YYDKDF (reference sequence). With 5 bases removed from V and 0 bases from J, the gap between germline ends came to 14 bases. In nucleotides, the CDR3 is TGTGCCACCAGCCTCCGGACAGTAAGCTCTGGAAACACCATATATTTT. Translated: CATSLRTVSSGNTIYF.

The rearrangement links TRBV5-5 to TRBJ1-2; 7 bases match TRBD1. J gave up 1 base and V 4 bases, and 10 bases lay outside the gene matches. Germline V gene lookup returns CDR1 SGHKS and CDR2 YYEKEE (reference sequence). The CDR3 contains 16 residues. For the CDR3, the DNA is TGTGCCAGCAGCCCAAACCGGGACAGCCTTAACTATGGCTACACCTTC. Protein product: CASSPNRDSLNYGYTF.

The V call is TRBV4-1, the J call TRBJ1-5, with 9 bases matching TRBD1. CDR1 and CDR2 from the germline V gene are MGHRA and YSYEKL. Trimming at V came to 4 bases and at J to 4 bases, leaving 2 bases not matched to a gene. The CDR3 is 14 residues long. As DNA, the CDR3 is TGCGCCAGCAGCCTGGGACAGGGAAATCAGCCCCAGCATTTT. Protein: CASSLGQGNQPQHF.

The genes are TRBV28 and TRBJ1-5; D unclear. CDR1 is MDHEN and CDR2 is SYDVKM in the germline V gene. CDR3 length: 17 residues. Trimming cost V 3 bases and J 2 bases, with 17 bases left between them. The CDR3 DNA sequence: TGTGCCAGCAGTTTGGGCGGCGGACTTAGCGGCAATCAGCCCCAGCATTTT. It translates to CASSLGGGLSGNQPQHF.

The rearrangement links TRBV9 to TRBJ2-3; 9 positions agree with TRBD2. The CDR3 consists of 16 residues. Germline V lookup: CDR1 SGDLS, CDR2 YYNGEE. The trim removed 3 bases at V and 2 bases at J, leaving 7 bases unmatched. The CDR3 sequence is CASSATGTSLTDTQYF. DNA of the CDR3: TGTGCCAGCAGCGCGACCGGGACTAGCCTCACAGATACGCAGTATTTT. The full variable domain, in which reference TRBV9 and TRBJ2-3 provide the parts outside the CDR3, is DSGVTQTPKHLITATGQRVTLRCSPRSGDLSVYWYQQSLDQGLQFLIQYYNGEERAKGNILERFSAQQFPDLHSELNLSSLELGDSALYFCASSATGTSLTDTQYFGPGTRLTVL.

The genes are TRBV18 and TRBJ1-1, with D possibly matching TRBD1 (5 bases). With 8 bases removed from V and 0 bases from J, the gap between germline ends came to 16 bases. The germline gives CDR1 KGHSH, CDR2 LQKENI. The CDR3 covers 15 residues. The CDR3: CASTETQVMNTEAFF. The CDR3 region has the DNA TGTGCCAGCACTGAAACACAGGTTATGAACACTGAAGCTTTCTTT.

V gene TRBV19 combines with J gene TRBJ2-1; tentatively, D is TRBD2 (5 bases). Germline V lookup: CDR1 LNHDA, CDR2 SQIVND (reference sequence). Trimming cost V 3 bases and J 6 bases, with 9 bases left between them. The CDR3 contains 13 residues. The CDR3 sequence is CASSMRERNEQFF. The CDR3 bases are TGTGCCAGTAGTATGAGGGAGCGCAATGAGCAGTTCTTC.

The V call is TRBV5-4, the J call TRBJ1-5, with TRBD1 identical over 8 bases. Trimming cost V 2 bases and J 2 bases; bases outside gene matches: 6. There are 16 residues in the CDR3. Germline V gene lookup returns CDR1 SGHNT and CDR2 YYREEE (reference sequence). In DNA, the CDR3 is TGTGCCAGCAGCTTCTTTGGGACAGGAGGCAATCAGCCCCAGCATTTT. This sequence encodes CASSFFGTGGNQPQHF.